This T cell receptor beta chain was identified during a study of blood T cell repertoires in COVID-19. The overall study: Italy, Spain and the United States were the sources of the convalescent and acute COVID-19 samples.

This table comes from immunoSEQ multiplex PCR, and its TCRdb copy is limited to in-frame clones, with some not included. The sample has roughly 260,000 clones, 82% seen once. V lost 4 bases and J 5 bases, leaving 17 bases between the germline ends. The V gene's germline CDR1 is LGHDT and CDR2 YNNKEL (reference sequence). The CDR3 runs to 15 residues. Sequencing used peripheral blood. V is TRBV3-1 (or the pseudogene TRBV3-2) and J is TRBJ1-2; D perhaps matches TRBD1 (5 bases). The receptor was derived from an older woman with acute or convalescent COVID-19. CDR3 residues: CASSPLGGIGYGYTF. CDR3 nucleotide sequence: TGTGCCAGCAGCCCCCTCGGGGGTATTGGTTATGGCTACACCTTC.